A selection of T cell receptor beta chains follows, all from one sample in a study of blood T cell repertoires in COVID-19. Profiling relied on immunoSEQ multiplex PCR, and the TCRdb table lists in-frame clones only, not all of them. The top ten clones hold approximately 8% of a sample with fewer than 35,000 clones, roughly 90% of them seen once. Sequencing used peripheral blood. These receptors all come from a man between 65 and 85 years old with active or convalescent COVID-19. The CDR3 runs from the conserved cysteine through the conserved F or W. Fields, in order: clone size, CDR3 length, D gene, J gene, V gene, CDR3 DNA, CDR3 protein. A D gene is named only where the DNA matches it firmly. Clone size is not always given. Where it is, it says once, few, many or a class for expanded clones.

clone_size: few; cdr3_length: 13; d_call: TRBD2; j_call: TRBJ2-1; v_call: TRBV4-2; cdr3_nt: TGTGCCAGCAGCCAAGAAAGAGCGGGGGGGCAGTTCTTC; cdr3_aa: CASSQERAGGQFF
clone_size: .; cdr3_length: 13; d_call: .; j_call: TRBJ2-2; v_call: TRBV6-5; cdr3_nt: TGTGCCAGCAGTTATACATCTTCCGGGGAGCTGTTTTTT; cdr3_aa: CASSYTSSGELFF
clone_size: .; cdr3_length: 16; d_call: .; j_call: TRBJ1-2; v_call: TRBV3-1/TRBV3-2; cdr3_nt: TGTGCCAGCAGCCAAATAGGTGGCGGCACGAACTATGGCTACACCTTC; cdr3_aa: CASSQIGGGTNYGYTF
clone_size: .; cdr3_length: 15; d_call: .; j_call: TRBJ2-6; v_call: TRBV3-1/TRBV3-2; cdr3_nt: TGTGCCAGCAGCCAAGCCGGGTCTGGGGCCAACGTCCTGACTTTC; cdr3_aa: CASSQAGSGANVLTF
clone_size: .; cdr3_length: 17; d_call: TRBD1; j_call: TRBJ1-3; v_call: TRBV9; cdr3_nt: TGTGCCAGCAGCGTAGGGTACAGGGGGCATACTGGAAACACCATATATTTT; cdr3_aa: CASSVGYRGHTGNTIYF
clone_size: .; cdr3_length: 15; d_call: .; j_call: TRBJ2-2; v_call: TRBV6-1; cdr3_nt: TGTGCCAGCAGTGATTACGGGTTGAACACCGGGGAGCTGTTTTTT; cdr3_aa: CASSDYGLNTGELFF
clone_size: .; cdr3_length: 16; d_call: TRBD1; j_call: TRBJ2-3; v_call: TRBV19; cdr3_nt: TGTGCCAGTAGTACCAACACAGGGGTAGGCACAGATACGCAGTATTTT; cdr3_aa: CASSTNTGVGTDTQYF
clone_size: .; cdr3_length: 13; d_call: .; j_call: TRBJ2-5; v_call: TRBV5-1; cdr3_nt: TGCGCCAGCAGCCTTAGCGGCCAAGAGACCCAGTACTTC; cdr3_aa: CASSLSGQETQYF
clone_size: .; cdr3_length: 13; d_call: .; j_call: TRBJ2-1; v_call: TRBV19; cdr3_nt: TGTGCCAGTAGCCCTACTAGCACAGATGAGCAGTTCTTC; cdr3_aa: CASSPTSTDEQFF
clone_size: .; cdr3_length: 15; d_call: .; j_call: TRBJ1-1; v_call: TRBV29-1; cdr3_nt: TGCAGCGTTGACGGGGGGTCACAAATGAACACTGAAGCTTTCTTT; cdr3_aa: CSVDGGSQMNTEAFF
clone_size: .; cdr3_length: 16; d_call: TRBD2; j_call: TRBJ2-5; v_call: TRBV5-1; cdr3_nt: TGCGCCAGCAGCTTGGCCCCTAGCGGGAGCACAGAGACCCAGTACTTC; cdr3_aa: CASSLAPSGSTETQYF
clone_size: once; cdr3_length: 14; d_call: .; j_call: TRBJ1-5; v_call: TRBV9; cdr3_nt: TGTGCCAGCAGCGTAGGGACAGAAAATCAGCCCCAGCATTTT; cdr3_aa: CASSVGTENQPQHF
clone_size: .; cdr3_length: 12; d_call: .; j_call: TRBJ1-4; v_call: TRBV4-3; cdr3_nt: TGCGCCAGCAGCCAAGATCGAGCAAAACTGTTTTTT; cdr3_aa: CASSQDRAKLFF
clone_size: .; cdr3_length: 17; d_call: TRBD2; j_call: TRBJ2-3; v_call: TRBV9; cdr3_nt: TGTGCCAGCAGCGTTCTTCTAGCGGGGGGGCAAAAAGATACGCAGTATTTT; cdr3_aa: CASSVLLAGGQKDTQYF
clone_size: .; cdr3_length: 15; d_call: .; j_call: TRBJ1-4; v_call: TRBV25-1; cdr3_nt: TGTGCCAGCACTCCCGGCGGGGGGGAGAATGAAAAACTGTTTTTT; cdr3_aa: CASTPGGGENEKLFF
clone_size: few; cdr3_length: 12; d_call: .; j_call: TRBJ1-2; v_call: TRBV12-3/TRBV12-4; cdr3_nt: TGTGCCAGCAGTACTACAGGGTATGGCTACACCTTC; cdr3_aa: CASSTTGYGYTF
clone_size: .; cdr3_length: 15; d_call: TRBD1; j_call: TRBJ2-7; v_call: TRBV7-2; cdr3_nt: TGTGCCAGCAGCGGGGCCGGACAGGGGCGCTACGAGCAGTACTTC; cdr3_aa: CASSGAGQGRYEQYF
clone_size: .; cdr3_length: 18; d_call: .; j_call: TRBJ2-6; v_call: TRBV5-3; cdr3_nt: TGTGCCAGAAGCTCGATAACGCGGTACCCGTCTGGGGCCAACGTCCTGACTTTC; cdr3_aa: CARSSITRYPSGANVLTF
clone_size: .; cdr3_length: 11; d_call: .; j_call: TRBJ2-7; v_call: TRBV29-1; cdr3_nt: TGCAGCGTTGACTTCCAGGACGAGCAGTACTTC; cdr3_aa: CSVDFQDEQYF
clone_size: .; cdr3_length: 14; d_call: TRBD1; j_call: TRBJ1-3; v_call: TRBV10-3; cdr3_nt: TGTGCCATCTATGAGGGGGCAAGTGGAAACACCATATATTTT; cdr3_aa: CAIYEGASGNTIYF
clone_size: once; cdr3_length: 14; d_call: TRBD1; j_call: TRBJ2-1; v_call: TRBV27; cdr3_nt: TGTGCCAGCAGTTTCGACAGGGTTGCGGGTGAGCAGTTCTTC; cdr3_aa: CASSFDRVAGEQFF
clone_size: once; cdr3_length: 14; d_call: .; j_call: TRBJ1-1; v_call: TRBV5-1; cdr3_nt: TGCGCCAGCAGCTTGGGACTGGGGAACACTGAAGCTTTCTTT; cdr3_aa: CASSLGLGNTEAFF
clone_size: .; cdr3_length: 17; d_call: .; j_call: TRBJ2-7; v_call: TRBV7-9; cdr3_nt: TGTGCCAGCAGCTTAGGCTTAGAAATCGTGAGCTCCTACGAGCAGTACTTC; cdr3_aa: CASSLGLEIVSSYEQYF
clone_size: .; cdr3_length: 11; d_call: .; j_call: TRBJ1-2; v_call: TRBV19; cdr3_nt: TGTGCCAGTAGTGTCAGCGATGGCTACACCTTC; cdr3_aa: CASSVSDGYTF
clone_size: .; cdr3_length: 15; d_call: .; j_call: TRBJ2-7; v_call: TRBV27; cdr3_nt: TGTGCCAGCAGTCCCCTAGCAAGAACCTCCTACGAGCAGTACTTC; cdr3_aa: CASSPLARTSYEQYF
clone_size: .; cdr3_length: 16; d_call: TRBD2; j_call: TRBJ2-1; v_call: TRBV19; cdr3_nt: TGTGCCAGTAGTATTGTCGCTAGCGGGGGTTGGAATGAGCAGTTCTTC; cdr3_aa: CASSIVASGGWNEQFF
clone_size: .; cdr3_length: 18; d_call: TRBD2; j_call: TRBJ2-6; v_call: TRBV5-1; cdr3_nt: TGCGCCAGCAGCCCCTCTCAGGGAGGGAACTCTGGGGCCAACGTCCTGACTTTC; cdr3_aa: CASSPSQGGNSGANVLTF
clone_size: .; cdr3_length: 14; d_call: TRBD1; j_call: TRBJ1-2; v_call: TRBV9; cdr3_nt: TGTGCCAGCAGCGTTCAGGGGGCTGACTATGGCTACACCTTC; cdr3_aa: CASSVQGADYGYTF